This section outlines one T cell receptor (beta chain) sequence together with its context. Only in-frame clones appear in the TCRdb table, and some are missing; sequencing was by immunoSEQ multiplex PCR. The sample lists roughly 47,000 clones; 75% to 90% were seen once. These data come from a study of blood T cell repertoires in COVID-19. As for the study in general: The United States, Italy and Spain supplied acute and convalescent COVID-19 samples.

The CDR3 totals 15 residues. Per the germline V gene, CDR1 is SGHRS and CDR2 is YFSETQ. Trimming removed 2 bases from V and 7 bases from J; junction bases left unmatched: 4. Sequenced material: peripheral blood. This TCR was recovered from a man aged 45-65 years with acute or convalescent COVID-19. The V gene is TRBV5-1, the J gene TRBJ1-4; 11 positions agree with TRBD1. The CDR3 here is CASSLTGTGGEKLFF. In nucleotides, the CDR3 is TGCGCCAGCAGCTTAACCGGGACAGGGGGTGAAAAACTGTTTTTT.